Presented here are 28 T cell receptor beta chains from one specimen sequenced in a study of cytomegalovirus exposure and HLA in healthy donors. Profiled with immunoSEQ multiplex PCR; TCRdb holds only in-frame clones, not every one. The sample includes 100,000 to 150,000 clones, around nine tenths of them seen just once. Source material: PBMCs. The receptors shown here come from a woman between 18 and 29 years old in good health and CMV-seronegative.

The chain uses TRBV9 and TRBJ2-7, with 9 positions matching TRBD1. With 4 bases clipped from V and 4 bases from J, the junction kept 9 bases outside the gene matches. Germline assignment: CDR1 SGDLS and CDR2 YYNGEE. This CDR3 has 15 amino acids. CDR3 protein: CASSPTGTGLYEQYF. The CDR3 DNA follows: TGTGCCAGCAGCCCCACCGGGACAGGGCTATACGAGCAGTACTTC. The full variable domain, rest sourced from reference TRBV9 and TRBJ2-7, is DSGVTQTPKHLITATGQRVTLRCSPRSGDLSVYWYQQSLDQGLQFLIQYYNGEERAKGNILERFSAQQFPDLHSELNLSSLELGDSALYFCASSPTGTGLYEQYFGPGTRLTVT.

J is TRBJ2-3 and V is TRBV2, with TRBD2 as a possible D gene (5 bases). Trimming left V 3 bases short and J 0 bases short, with 10 bases between. CDR1 and CDR2 (germline): SNHLY, FYNNEI. CDR3 length: 15 amino acids. CDR3 in amino acids: CASSDPAVSTDTQYF. CDR3 nucleotide sequence: TGTGCCAGCAGTGACCCAGCGGTTAGCACAGATACGCAGTATTTT. Looking up the rest from reference TRBV2 and TRBJ2-3 gives the full variable domain: EPEVTQTPSHQVTQMGQEVILRCVPISNHLYFYWYRQILGQKVEFLVSFYNNEISEKSEIFDDQFSVERPDGSNFTLKIRSTKLEDSAMYFCASSDPAVSTDTQYFGPGTRLTVL.

The DNA for the CDR3 is TGTGCCTGGAGCCCCGGGACAGGAAGACAAGAGACCCAGTACTTC. This encodes CAWSPGTGRQETQYF. This rearrangement joins TRBV30 to TRBJ2-5; 8 nucleotides align to TRBD1. The CDR3 has 15 amino acids. After removal of 3 bases from V and 2 bases from J, the junction contained 8 bases not matched to a gene. Germline CDR1 GTSNPN, CDR2 SVGIG (reference sequence).

The J gene is TRBJ1-2, the V gene TRBV30; 8 nucleotides match TRBD1. CDR1 and CDR2 from the germline V gene are GTSNPN and SVGIG (reference sequence). The CDR3 is 14 residues long. J lost 4 bases, V lost 3 bases, and 7 bases had no gene match. The chain's CDR3 is CAWRLPGQGYGYTF. In nucleotides, the CDR3 is TGTGCCTGGAGGCTTCCTGGACAGGGCTATGGCTACACCTTC. Filled out from reference TRBV30 and TRBJ1-2, the complete variable domain reads SQTIHQWPATLVQPVGSPLSLECTVEGTSNPNLYWYRQAAGRGLQLLFYSVGIGQISSEVPQNLSASRPQDRQFILSSKKLLLSDSGFYLCAWRLPGQGYGYTFGSGTRLTVV.

The genes are TRBV11-3 and TRBJ2-1; 9 bases map to TRBD2. The germline CDR1 and CDR2 sequences are SGHNT and YENEEA. The CDR3 spans 17 residues. J was trimmed by 4 bases and V by 2 bases; bases with no gene match: 9. CDR3: CASSLLRSTSGYNEQFF. For the CDR3, the DNA is TGTGCCAGCAGCTTACTTAGATCGACTAGCGGTTACAATGAGCAGTTCTTC.

This clone was counted a few times. The V gene is TRBV5-7, the J gene TRBJ2-7; D gene uncertain. TRBV5-7 is an ORF; its function is uncertain. The CDR3 has 14 residues. The V and J ends lost 1 base and 0 bases respectively, with 8 bases between them. CDR3 nucleotides: TGTGCCAGCAGCTTGTCACAGACCTCCTACGAGCAGTACTTC. Amino acid sequence: CASSLSQTSYEQYF.

The chain is built from TRBV6-1 and TRBJ1-1; D is perhaps TRBD1 (6 bases). The germline gives CDR1 MNHNS, CDR2 SASEGT. Trimming pared 4 bases from V and 1 base from J, leaving 22 bases between. This CDR3 contains 18 residues. The CDR3 loop is CASSGLSGVKTRNTEAFF. The CDR3 DNA reads as TGTGCCAGCAGTGGGTTATCAGGGGTCAAGACCAGGAACACTGAAGCTTTCTTT.

The table lists this clone with a count of one. The chain couples TRBV6-1 to TRBJ2-7; D may be TRBD2 (5 bases). V lost 5 bases and J lost 0, with 11 bases in between. The CDR3 is made up of 14 amino acids. The germline V gene encodes CDR1 MNHNS and CDR2 SASEGT. The CDR3 DNA reads TGTGCCAGCAGTCACGGGGTAAGCTCCTACGAGCAGTACTTC. Residues: CASSHGVSSYEQYF.

The chain joins TRBV11-3 to TRBJ2-7; maybe TRBD1 (6 bases). Germline V CDR1 and CDR2: SGHNT, YENEEA. The CDR3 extends over 14 amino acids. The V and J ends lost 5 bases and 2 bases respectively, with 13 bases between them. The CDR3 bases are TGTGCCAGCAGCCCCCAGACAGGTCCCTACGAGCAGTACTTC. Its protein is CASSPQTGPYEQYF.

DNA for the CDR3: TGTGCCAGCAGCTTACCCCCCGGACAGGGTCCCGAGCAGTACTTC. This encodes CASSLPPGQGPEQYF. This chain uses TRBV9 with TRBJ2-7; 8 nucleotides align to TRBD1. CDR1 and CDR2 from the germline V gene are SGDLS and YYNGEE. CDR3 length: 15 amino acids. V shed 4 bases and J 6 bases; nucleotides not matched to a gene: 12. Supplemented by reference TRBV9 and TRBJ2-7, the full variable domain reads DSGVTQTPKHLITATGQRVTLRCSPRSGDLSVYWYQQSLDQGLQFLIQYYNGEERAKGNILERFSAQQFPDLHSELNLSSLELGDSALYFCASSLPPGQGPEQYFGPGTRLTVT.

The sample holds one count of this clone. This CDR3 is CASSLGLAVYEQYF. CDR3 nucleotide sequence: TGTGCCAGCAGTCTGGGACTAGCGGTCTACGAGCAGTACTTC. The gene calls are TRBV27 and TRBJ2-7, with 11 bases aligning to TRBD2. Germline V gene lookup returns CDR1 MNHEY and CDR2 SMNVEV (reference sequence). The CDR3 is 14 amino acids. V was pared by 5 bases and J by 3 bases, with 3 bases of the junction left unmatched.

The V and J genes are TRBV4-1 and TRBJ1-2; D unresolved. The V end was cut by 2 bases, the J end by 1 base, with 11 bases between. Germline assignment: CDR1 MGHRA and CDR2 YSYEKL. This CDR3 is 15 amino acids long. The CDR3 DNA is TGCGCCAGCAGCCAAACGACACTGATTAACTATGGCTACACCTTC. Its translation: CASSQTTLINYGYTF.

CDR3 nucleotides: TGTGCCAGCAGCTCAACTAGCGGTCTAGCCAAAAACATTCAGTACTTC. Translating gives CASSSTSGLAKNIQYF. V is TRBV28 and J is TRBJ2-4; 8 bases match TRBD2. CDR1 and CDR2 (germline): MDHEN, SYDVKM. This CDR3 has 16 residues. V shed 6 bases, J shed 0 bases, and the junction held 7 bases outside the gene matches.

The gene calls are TRBV30 and TRBJ2-5, with D possibly TRBD2 on 5 matching bases. This CDR3 has 13 amino acids. V was cut by 2 bases and J by 5 bases, with 12 bases left in between. CDR1 is GTSNPN, CDR2 SVGIG, per germline (reference sequence). The CDR3 coding sequence is TGTGCCTGGAGTAAGGTGACGGGGGAGACCCAGTACTTC. It yields the protein CAWSKVTGETQYF.

This clone was counted once. This chain connects TRBV4-3 to TRBJ2-4, with 7 bases identical to TRBD1. Per germline, CDR1 LGHNA and CDR2 YSLEER. V was clipped by 3 bases and J by 4 bases; unmatched bases: 9. This CDR3 is 16 amino acids long. The CDR3: CASSQEFQGVKNIQYF. The CDR3 nucleotides are TGCGCCAGCAGCCAGGAATTTCAGGGGGTAAAAAACATTCAGTACTTC.

This clone was seen once. This chain uses TRBV6-1 with TRBJ1-1, with D unclear. Trimming took off 2 bases at V and 3 bases at J, with 10 bases between the two ends. The CDR3 consists of 14 residues. Germline V gene data show CDR1 as MNHNS and CDR2 as SASEGT. CDR3 amino acids: CASSEITRYTEAFF. The CDR3 bases are TGTGCCAGCAGTGAAATCACCCGGTACACTGAAGCTTTCTTT.

The chain is built from TRBV11-2 and TRBJ2-3; 7 bases fit TRBD1. Germline V lookup: CDR1 SGHAT, CDR2 FQNNGV. This CDR3 comprises 14 residues. Germline trimming cut 4 bases from V and 3 bases from J; bases unmatched to any gene: 4. CDR3 nucleotides: TGTGCCAGCAGCTCCTGGGACAGTACAGATACGCAGTATTTT. It encodes CASSSWDSTDTQYF.

The rearrangement joins TRBV11-2 to TRBJ2-1; 7 positions match TRBD2. The junction had 2 bases not matched to a gene; V was cut back by 3 bases and J by 0 bases. The CDR3 has 15 residues. Germline V CDR1 and CDR2: SGHAT, FQNNGV. The CDR3: CASSFGGGSYNEQFF. The CDR3 bases are TGTGCCAGCAGCTTTGGCGGGGGCTCCTACAATGAGCAGTTCTTC.

The table lists this clone with a count of one. The chain couples TRBV14 to TRBJ2-5; TRBD1 agrees at 11 bases. CDR1 is SGHDN, CDR2 FVKESK, per germline. This CDR3 has 15 residues. Trimming took 4 bases from V and 5 from J; bases not matched to a gene: 6. The CDR3 sequence is CASSRWTGGMETQYF. The CDR3 DNA reads as TGTGCCAGCAGCCGATGGACAGGGGGCATGGAGACCCAGTACTTC.

This chain connects TRBV5-1 to TRBJ1-1; the D is unclear. Trimming cost V 1 base and J 7 bases, with 8 bases left between them. The CDR3 covers 12 residues. CDR1 SGHRS and CDR2 YFSETQ come from the germline V gene. The CDR3 loop reads CASSLLGVEAFF. The CDR3 DNA sequence: TGCGCCAGCAGCTTGTTAGGAGTTGAAGCTTTCTTT.

The chain has TRBV5-1 and TRBJ1-1; tentative D call: TRBD1 (5 bases). CDR3 length equals 16 residues. Looked up from germline, CDR1 is SGHRS and CDR2 is YFSETQ. V lost 4 bases and J lost 0, with 16 bases in between. The CDR3, as DNA: TGCGCCAGCAGCCCCAGGGAGGGGATGATGAACACTGAAGCTTTCTTT. Its translation: CASSPREGMMNTEAFF. Drawing the rest from reference TRBV5-1 and TRBJ1-1, the complete variable domain is KAGVTQTPRYLIKTRGQQVTLSCSPISGHRSVSWYQQTPGQGLQFLFEYFSETQRNKGNFPGRFSGRQFSNSRSEMNVSTLELGDSALYLCASSPREGMMNTEAFFGQGTRLTVV.

The chain has TRBV7-9 and TRBJ2-2, with 7 bases identical to TRBD2. The CDR3 has 16 amino acids. V dropped 6 bases and J dropped 2; count of bases not matched to a gene: 9. The V gene's germline CDR1 is SEHNR and CDR2 FQNEAQ (reference sequence). CDR3 in amino acids: CASRKPGLTNTGELFF. The CDR3, as DNA: TGTGCCAGCAGAAAACCGGGACTAACCAACACCGGGGAGCTGTTTTTT.

The chain employs TRBV19 and TRBJ1-2; tentatively, D is TRBD1 (6 bases). Germline V CDR1 and CDR2: LNHDA, SQIVND (reference sequence). V was cut by 6 bases and J by 4 bases, with 21 bases left in between. CDR3 length equals 16 residues. CDR3 nucleotide sequence: TGTGCCAGTAGAACTCTAAGGACAGATATCACCTATGGCTACACCTTC. Encoded protein: CASRTLRTDITYGYTF.

This sequence joins TRBV2 and TRBJ1-5, with TRBD1 identical over 8 bases. Germline values: CDR1 SNHLY, CDR2 FYNNEI. The CDR3 loop spans 15 amino acids. V shed 2 bases and J 4 bases; nucleotides not matched to a gene: 4. In nucleotides, the CDR3 is TGTGCCAGCAGTGAACGACAGGGGAGAAATCAGCCCCAGCATTTT. Translation: CASSERQGRNQPQHF.

This chain joins TRBV6-1 and TRBJ2-1; 11 bases are a match to TRBD2. This CDR3 has 13 amino acids. V trimming: 8 bases; J trimming: 4 bases; junction bases outside the gene matches: 1. The V gene's germline CDR1 is MNHNS and CDR2 SASEGT. CDR3 residues: CASGTSGYNEQFF. The CDR3 DNA reads TGTGCCAGCGGGACTAGCGGTTACAATGAGCAGTTCTTC.

This clone came up once. The V and J genes are TRBV11-3 and TRBJ2-7; TRBD2 aligns across 8 bases. Germline V CDR1 and CDR2: SGHNT, YENEEA. This CDR3 contains 15 residues. J lost 7 bases, V lost 4 bases, and 12 bases had no gene match. The CDR3 here is CASSSSGSSAREQYF. The DNA for the CDR3 is TGTGCCAGCAGCTCAAGCGGGAGCTCGGCCAGGGAGCAGTACTTC.

V and J are TRBV6-6 and TRBJ1-1; D not resolved. The CDR3 is made up of 14 amino acids. The V end was cut by 6 bases, the J end by 1 base, with 12 bases between. Germline V gene sequence: CDR1 MNHNY, CDR2 SVGAGI (reference sequence). The CDR3 here is CASRPLAKNTEAFF. In DNA form, the CDR3 reads TGTGCCAGCAGGCCCCTAGCTAAGAACACTGAAGCTTTCTTT.

The V gene is TRBV10-2, the J gene TRBJ2-7; the match to TRBD2 covers 7 bases. CDR3 length equals 14 residues. Per the germline V gene, CDR1 is WSHSY and CDR2 is SAAADI. With 7 bases clipped from V and 0 bases from J, the junction kept 6 bases outside the gene matches. This chain's CDR3 is CASMLGGSSYEQYF. CDR3 DNA: TGCGCCAGCATGCTCGGGGGGAGCTCCTACGAGCAGTACTTC.